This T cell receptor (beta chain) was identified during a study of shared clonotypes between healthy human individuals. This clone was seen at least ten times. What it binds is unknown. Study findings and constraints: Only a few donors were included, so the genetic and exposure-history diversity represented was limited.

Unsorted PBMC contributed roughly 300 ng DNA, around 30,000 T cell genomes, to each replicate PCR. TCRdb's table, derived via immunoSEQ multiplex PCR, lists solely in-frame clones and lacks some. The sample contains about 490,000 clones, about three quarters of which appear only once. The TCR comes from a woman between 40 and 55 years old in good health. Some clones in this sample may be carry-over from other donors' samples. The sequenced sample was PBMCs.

The CDR3 loop reads CASRWDSNQPQHF. DNA for the CDR3: TGTGCCAGCAGATGGGACAGCAATCAGCCCCAGCATTTT. The chain couples TRBV28 to TRBJ1-5; D possibly corresponds to TRBD1 (5 bases). Germline lookup yields CDR1 MDHEN and CDR2 SYDVKM. Trimming removed 6 bases at V and 1 base at J, with 7 bases between. This CDR3 is built from 13 residues.